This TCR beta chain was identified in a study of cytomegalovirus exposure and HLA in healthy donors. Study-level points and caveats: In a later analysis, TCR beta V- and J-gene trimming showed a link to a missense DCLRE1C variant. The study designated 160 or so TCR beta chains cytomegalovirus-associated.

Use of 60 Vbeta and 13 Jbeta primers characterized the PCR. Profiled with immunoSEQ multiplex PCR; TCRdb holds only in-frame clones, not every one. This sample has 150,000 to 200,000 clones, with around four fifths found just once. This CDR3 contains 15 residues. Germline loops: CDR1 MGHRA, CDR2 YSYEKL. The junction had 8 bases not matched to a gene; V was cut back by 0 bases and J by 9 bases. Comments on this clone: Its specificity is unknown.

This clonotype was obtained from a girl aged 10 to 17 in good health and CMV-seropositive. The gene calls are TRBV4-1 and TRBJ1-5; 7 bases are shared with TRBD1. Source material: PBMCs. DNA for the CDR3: TGCGCCAGCAGCCAAGAGGGGACAGCCCTCGGGCCCCAGCATTTT. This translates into CASSQEGTALGPQHF.